At least ten counts were recorded for the clone carrying this TCR beta chain. V dropped 1 base and J dropped 4 bases, with 11 bases sitting between them. The CDR3 totals 15 residues. Looked up from germline, CDR1 is LGHNA and CDR2 is YSLEER. These data are taken from a study of blood T cells in healthy people across ages. Alongside a J-beta primer mix, a sample-barcoded 5' primer served in a second PCR lasting about 6 to 12 cycles. TCRdb called the 5' RACE reads again in MiXCR, with one record for every CDR3 protein. The sample records 750,000 to 1,000,000 distinct CDR3 sequences, under 35% being singletons. These data also formed part of another study, on T cells of mothers and their children.

The source of this sequence is a middle-aged woman in good health. Sequencing was done on a sample of blood. The chain combines TRBV4-3 with TRBJ2-1, with a tentative D call TRBD2 (6 bases). As DNA, the CDR3 is TGCGCCAGCAGCCAAGGCGCGGGATCTTACAATGAGCAGTTCTTC. Amino acid sequence: CASSQGAGSYNEQFF.